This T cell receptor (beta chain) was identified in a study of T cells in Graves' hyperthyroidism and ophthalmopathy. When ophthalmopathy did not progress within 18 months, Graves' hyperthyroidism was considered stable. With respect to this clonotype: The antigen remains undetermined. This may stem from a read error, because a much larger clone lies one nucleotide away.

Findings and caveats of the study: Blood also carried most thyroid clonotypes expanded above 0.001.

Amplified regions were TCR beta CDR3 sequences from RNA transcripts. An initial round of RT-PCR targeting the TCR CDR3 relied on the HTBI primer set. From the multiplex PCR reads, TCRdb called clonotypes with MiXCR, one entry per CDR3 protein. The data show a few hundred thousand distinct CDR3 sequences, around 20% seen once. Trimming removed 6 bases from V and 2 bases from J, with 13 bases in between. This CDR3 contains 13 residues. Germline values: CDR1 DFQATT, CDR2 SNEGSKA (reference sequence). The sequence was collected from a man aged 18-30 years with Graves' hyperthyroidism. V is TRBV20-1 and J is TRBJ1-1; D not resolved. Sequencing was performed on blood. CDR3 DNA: TGCAGTGCAATCCGGGTCAGTAACACTGAAGCTTTCTTT. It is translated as CSAIRVSNTEAFF.